This T cell receptor beta chain appears in the sequencing data of a study of blood T cells in healthy people across ages. Overall study: Per every two T cells, about one barcoded beta molecule was captured by template switching.

Study outcomes and limitations: Naive CD4+ cells and diversity were both higher in long-lived donors than in aged donors.

Concerning this clonotype itself: The antigen is not known.

The use of a sample-barcoded 5' primer and a J-beta primer mix characterized a second PCR of roughly 6 to 11 cycles. TCRdb ran MiXCR on the 5' RACE reads and lists one entry per CDR3 protein. The sample has approximately 1,000,000 distinct CDR3 sequences; more than 30% are singletons. The CDR3 has 16 residues. V was pared by 2 bases and J by 0 bases, with 10 bases between. CDR1 and CDR2 (germline): SGHAT, FQNNGV. This receptor was identified in a man between 18 and 35 years old in good health. Specimen: blood. The chain recombines TRBV11-2 with TRBJ2-2; D gene ambiguous. CDR3 nucleotide sequence: TGTGCCAGCAGCTTAACTGGACCCGCGAACACCGGGGAGCTGTTTTTT. It encodes CASSLTGPANTGELFF.